Sequencing of this T cell receptor beta chain was carried out in a study of T cell responses to AZD1222 COVID-19 vaccine. Whole-study results and caveats: Females made up more of the donors, who were largely white British, and clonal diversity may have come out too low.

Comment on this clone: Its antigen is unknown.

The V gene end was trimmed by 0 bases and the J gene end by 5 bases; junction bases not matched to a gene: 5. The CDR3 contains 16 residues. Germline loops: CDR1 MNHEY, CDR2 SVGAGI. Clones were sequenced by immunoSEQ multiplex PCR, and TCRdb holds only the in-frame ones, with some missing. The profile shows about 190,000 clones, about 90% of them singletons. The rearrangement links TRBV6-5 to TRBJ2-2; 8 bases align to TRBD1. The TCR was taken from an adult in good health. The sequenced sample was peripheral blood, obtained on day 0 of MenACWY control vaccination. This chain's CDR3 is CASSYSTGVGTGELFF. CDR3 in DNA: TGTGCCAGCAGTTACTCGACAGGGGTCGGGACCGGGGAGCTGTTTTTT.